Listed below are T cell receptor beta chains from one sample, sequenced in a study of T cells in localized non-small cell lung cancer. Clones were read by immunoSEQ multiplex PCR, and TCRdb kept only the in-frame ones, dropping some. The repertoire holds 20,000 to 30,000 clones, with roughly 87% as singletons. This specimen was peripheral blood, taken before any cancer treatment. All receptors derive from a male donor at least 60 years old with stage I squamous cell lung carcinoma. CDR3s include the opening cysteine and the closing phenylalanine or tryptophan. The order of the fields is J gene, V gene, D gene, clone size, CDR3 DNA, CDR3 protein. D genes are given only for firm matches. Rows may omit the clone size; those that give it use once, few, many or a size class.

J: TRBJ2-7
V: TRBV19
D: TRBD1
size: -
DNA: TGTGCCAGTAAAGGACAGGGGGACCTATACGAGCAGTACTTC
CDR3: CASKGQGDLYEQYF

J: TRBJ2-1
V: TRBV4-1
D: TRBD2
size: -
DNA: TGCGCCAGCAGCCGTGTGGGACTAGCGGATTTTGAGCAGTTCTTC
CDR3: CASSRVGLADFEQFF

J: TRBJ2-3
V: TRBV18
D: TRBD1
size: -
DNA: TGTGCCAGCTCACCTCCGGGACAGAGGCAGTATTTT
CDR3: CASSPPGQRQYF

J: TRBJ1-1
V: TRBV9
D: -
size: -
DNA: TGTGCCAGCAGCGCCCGCTTTACAACTACTGAAGCTTTCTTT
CDR3: CASSARFTTTEAFF

J: TRBJ2-2
V: TRBV9
D: TRBD2
size: -
DNA: TGTGCCAGCAGCGGCTCCGGGACTAGCGGGATCGGGGAGCTGTTTTTT
CDR3: CASSGSGTSGIGELFF

J: TRBJ1-6
V: TRBV27
D: -
size: -
DNA: TGTGCCAGCAGTTTGACCCGCCCCTCACCCCTCCACTTT
CDR3: CASSLTRPSPLHF

J: TRBJ2-3
V: TRBV7-9
D: -
size: -
DNA: TGTGCCAGCAGTCTTTCGACAGTTATAAGCACAGATACGCAGTATTTT
CDR3: CASSLSTVISTDTQYF

J: TRBJ2-3
V: TRBV11-2
D: -
size: -
DNA: TGTGCCAGCAGCTTAGCAGGGGTCTTCACAGATACGCAGTATTTT
CDR3: CASSLAGVFTDTQYF

J: TRBJ2-5
V: TRBV25-1
D: -
size: -
DNA: TGTGCCAGCAGTGAAAGAGGGGGGACCCAGTACTTC
CDR3: CASSERGGTQYF

J: TRBJ1-5
V: TRBV6-6
D: TRBD1
size: -
DNA: TGTGCCAGCAGTGAGACAGGGGGGAGCAATCAGCCCCAGCATTTT
CDR3: CASSETGGSNQPQHF

J: TRBJ1-1
V: TRBV29-1
D: -
size: few
DNA: TGCAGCGTGGAACAGGGAAGTCAAGCTTTCTTT
CDR3: CSVEQGSQAFF

J: TRBJ1-6
V: TRBV30
D: TRBD1
size: once
DNA: TGTGCCTGGGAACAGGGGGCGGGTTCACCCCTCCACTTT
CDR3: CAWEQGAGSPLHF

J: TRBJ1-2
V: TRBV6-1
D: TRBD1
size: few
DNA: TGTGCCAGCAGTGCCGGGACAGGAGGACGCCATGGCTACACCTTC
CDR3: CASSAGTGGRHGYTF